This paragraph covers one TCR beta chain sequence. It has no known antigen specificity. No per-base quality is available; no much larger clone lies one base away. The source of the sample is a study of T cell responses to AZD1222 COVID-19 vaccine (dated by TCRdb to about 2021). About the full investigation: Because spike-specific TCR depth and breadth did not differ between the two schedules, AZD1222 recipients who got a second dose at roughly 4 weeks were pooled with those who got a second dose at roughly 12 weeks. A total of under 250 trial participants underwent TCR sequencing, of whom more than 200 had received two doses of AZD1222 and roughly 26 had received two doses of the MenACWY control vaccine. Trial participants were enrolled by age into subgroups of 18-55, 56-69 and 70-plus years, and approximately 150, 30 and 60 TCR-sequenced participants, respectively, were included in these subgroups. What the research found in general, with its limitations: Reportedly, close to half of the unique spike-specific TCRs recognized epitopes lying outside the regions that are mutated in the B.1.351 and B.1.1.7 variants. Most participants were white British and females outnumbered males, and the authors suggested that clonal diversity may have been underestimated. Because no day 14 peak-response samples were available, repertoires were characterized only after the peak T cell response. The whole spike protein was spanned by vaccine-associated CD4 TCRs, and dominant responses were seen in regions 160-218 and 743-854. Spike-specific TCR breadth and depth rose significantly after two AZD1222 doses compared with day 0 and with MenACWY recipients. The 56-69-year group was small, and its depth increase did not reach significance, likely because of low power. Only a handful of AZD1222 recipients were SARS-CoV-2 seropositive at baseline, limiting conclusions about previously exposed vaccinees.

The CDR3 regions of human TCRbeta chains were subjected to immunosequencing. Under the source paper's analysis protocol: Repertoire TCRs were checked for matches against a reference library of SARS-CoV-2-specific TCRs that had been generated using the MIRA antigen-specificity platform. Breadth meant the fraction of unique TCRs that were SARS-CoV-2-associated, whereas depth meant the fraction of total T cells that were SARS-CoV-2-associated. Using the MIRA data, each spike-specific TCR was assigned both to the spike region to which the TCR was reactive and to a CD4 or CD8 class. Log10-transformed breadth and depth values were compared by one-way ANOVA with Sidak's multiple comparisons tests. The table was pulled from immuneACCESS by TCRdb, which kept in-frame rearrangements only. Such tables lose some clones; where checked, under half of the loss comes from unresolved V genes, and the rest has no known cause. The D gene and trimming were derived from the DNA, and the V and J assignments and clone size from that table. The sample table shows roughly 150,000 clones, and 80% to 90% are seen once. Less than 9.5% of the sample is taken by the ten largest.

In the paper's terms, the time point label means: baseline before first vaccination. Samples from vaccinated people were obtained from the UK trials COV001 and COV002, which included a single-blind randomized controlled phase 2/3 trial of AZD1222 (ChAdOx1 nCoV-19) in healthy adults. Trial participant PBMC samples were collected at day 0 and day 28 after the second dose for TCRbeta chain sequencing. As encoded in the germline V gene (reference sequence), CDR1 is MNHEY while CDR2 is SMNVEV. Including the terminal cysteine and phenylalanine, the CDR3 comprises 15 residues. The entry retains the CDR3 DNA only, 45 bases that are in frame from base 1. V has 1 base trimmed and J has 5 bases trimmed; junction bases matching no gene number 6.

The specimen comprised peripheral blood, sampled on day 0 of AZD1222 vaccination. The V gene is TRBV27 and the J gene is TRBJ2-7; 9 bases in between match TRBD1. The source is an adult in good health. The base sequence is TGTGCCAGCAGTTTATTAGGGACAGGGTCCAACGAGCAGTACTTC. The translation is CASSLLGTGSNEQYF.